Listed below are T cell receptor beta chains from one sample, sequenced in a study of CD8+ T cells in alopecia areata. The repertoire was sequenced with immunoSEQ multiplex PCR; TCRdb's copy has only in-frame clones and lacks some. Found here are about 100,000 clones, 60% of them singletons; the top ten hold 15% to 20%. The sequencing used CD8+ T cells sorted from blood, collected at roughly week 55, from a patient treated with tofacitinib. Source of these receptors: a human donor with alopecia areata. The CDR3 runs from the conserved cysteine through the conserved F or W. Each record gives: CDR3 length, V gene, D gene, J gene, clone size, CDR3 DNA, CDR3 protein. The D gene is left open where the match is weak. Size tells how often a clone was seen (once, few, many) or the class of an expanded clone, and some rows leave it out.

>14|TRBV4-1|.|TRBJ2-7|.
TGCGCCAGCAGCCCTTCGGGTCCCCCTTACGAGCAGTACTTC
CASSPSGPPYEQYF
>13|TRBV29-1|.|TRBJ2-4|few
TGCAGCGTTCAAGCCCTGGCCAAAAACATTCAGTACTTC
CSVQALAKNIQYF
>19|TRBV7-2|TRBD2|TRBJ2-3|.
TGTGCCAGCAGCTTAGGATGGAGGTCTAGCGGGGGGGCTCTAGATACGCAGTATTTT
CASSLGWRSSGGALDTQYF
>14|TRBV6-5|.|TRBJ2-7|.
TGTGCCAGCAAGGAGGGGGGCGGACGGTACGAGCAGTACTTC
CASKEGGGRYEQYF
>15|TRBV18|.|TRBJ2-7|.
TGTGCCAGCTCACCGTCGGAATCGGGCTCCTACGAGCAGTACTTC
CASSPSESGSYEQYF
>11|TRBV19|.|TRBJ1-1|once
TGTGCCAGTAGTAGCCTCACTGAAGCTTTCTTT
CASSSLTEAFF
>18|TRBV4-1|TRBD1|TRBJ2-7|.
TGCGCCAGCAGCCAATCCGCTGGGGGGACAGGAGTGGACTACGAGCAGTACTTC
CASSQSAGGTGVDYEQYF
>16|TRBV2|.|TRBJ2-2|.
TGTGCCAGCAGGGGGACACCTCCTCTGAACACCGGGGAGCTGTTTTTT
CASRGTPPLNTGELFF
>15|TRBV6-5|.|TRBJ1-1|few
TGTGCCAGCAGTTACTCGGTGGTGATGAACACTGAAGCTTTCTTT
CASSYSVVMNTEAFF
>14|TRBV13|.|TRBJ2-7|.
TGTGCCAGCAGCTTAGGCAGAAGGTTGCACGAGCAGTACTTC
CASSLGRRLHEQYF
>16|TRBV7-2|TRBD2|TRBJ2-1|.
TGTGCCAGCAGTATGGGTGGCGGGAGCTCCTACAATGAGCAGTTCTTC
CASSMGGGSSYNEQFF
>15|TRBV2|TRBD2|TRBJ2-1|medium-sized
TGTGCCAGCACGGCTCGCGGGGGGGCGGACAATGAGCAGTTCTTC
CASTARGGADNEQFF
>13|TRBV6-6|.|TRBJ1-3|.
TGTGCCAGCAGGACAGACTCTGGAAACACCATATATTTT
CASRTDSGNTIYF
>13|TRBV2|.|TRBJ2-2|.
TGTGCCAGCAGTGATCTCGGCACCGGGGAGCTGTTTTTT
CASSDLGTGELFF
>12|TRBV4-2|.|TRBJ2-1|.
TGTGCCAGCAGCCTTTCAGGGAATGAGCAGTTCTTC
CASSLSGNEQFF
>14|TRBV25-1|TRBD1|TRBJ2-5|.
TGTGCCAGCAGGCGGACAGGGAACCAAGAGACCCAGTACTTC
CASRRTGNQETQYF
>15|TRBV4-1|.|TRBJ1-5|.
TGCGCCAGCAGCCAAGTGGGGGGATCAGGACAGCCCCAGCATTTT
CASSQVGGSGQPQHF
>16|TRBV30|TRBD2|TRBJ2-5|.
TGTGCCTGGAGTGGGCCGGGACTAGCTGGGCAAGAGACCCAGTACTTC
CAWSGPGLAGQETQYF
>21|TRBV27|TRBD2|TRBJ2-3|.
TGTGCCAGCAGTTTCTTCCCCCTCTCCCCTCTGGCGGGGGGTGGCACAGATACGCAGTATTTT
CASSFFPLSPLAGGGTDTQYF
>14|TRBV5-6|TRBD1|TRBJ2-1|few
TGTGCCAGCAGTTTCGGACAGGGTTTTAATGAGCAGTTCTTC
CASSFGQGFNEQFF
>17|TRBV2|.|TRBJ2-4|.
TGTGCCAGCATTGGGCCGACTCATCAGGGGACCAAAAACATTCAGTACTTC
CASIGPTHQGTKNIQYF
>12|TRBV30|.|TRBJ1-4|.
TGTGCCTGGATGGGGCAAAATGAAAAACTGTTTTTT
CAWMGQNEKLFF
>14|TRBV30|TRBD2|TRBJ2-5|.
TGTGCCTGGAGTGTAGGAGCGGGGGAGGAGACCCAGTACTTC
CAWSVGAGEETQYF
>13|TRBV9|.|TRBJ1-1|.
TGTGCCAGCAGCGTAGCCCTAAACACTGAAGCTTTCTTT
CASSVALNTEAFF
>15|TRBV4-1|.|TRBJ2-5|.
TGCGCCAGCAGCCAAGAGAGGGCGCGGTGGGAGACCCAGTACTTC
CASSQERARWETQYF
>12|TRBV7-3|TRBD2|TRBJ2-1|.
TGTGCCAGCAGCTCGGGGGGAAATGAGCAGTTCTTC
CASSSGGNEQFF
>17|TRBV5-6|TRBD1|TRBJ2-1|.
TGTGCCAGCAGCTACCCTACAGGGGGAAGGTCCTACAATGAGCAGTTCTTC
CASSYPTGGRSYNEQFF
>14|TRBV5-6|.|TRBJ2-2|.
TGTGCCAGCAGCTTGGGAGGTTCCACCGGGGAGCTGTTTTTT
CASSLGGSTGELFF
>15|TRBV28|.|TRBJ1-6|few
TGTGCCAGCAGTTTGATGGGACCCCCGAATTCACCCCTCCACTTT
CASSLMGPPNSPLHF
>16|TRBV27|TRBD1|TRBJ2-3|.
TGTGCCAGCAGGCCCCGATACGACAGGGACGCAGATACGCAGTATTTT
CASRPRYDRDADTQYF
>14|TRBV19|.|TRBJ1-2|.
TGTGCCAGTAGTCCCGTGGGAACCGACTATGGCTACACCTTC
CASSPVGTDYGYTF
>13|TRBV5-6|.|TRBJ1-2|once
TGTGCCAGCAGCTTGGGACCGGCTGGGGGCTACACCTTC
CASSLGPAGGYTF
>16|TRBV9|.|TRBJ2-7|few
TGTGCCAGCAGCGTAGCTGGGGGGGCAGCTACCTACGAGCAGTACTTC
CASSVAGGAATYEQYF
>14|TRBV7-9|.|TRBJ2-1|.
TGTGCCAGCAGCTTAGCGGGTACCTACAATGAGCAGTTCTTC
CASSLAGTYNEQFF
>14|TRBV4-1|.|TRBJ2-7|.
TGCGCCAGCAGCCAAGGGGGTAGCGCGGACGAGCAGTACTTC
CASSQGGSADEQYF
>15|TRBV6-5|TRBD1|TRBJ2-3|.
TGTGCCAGCAGCCAGGGGGAAGGGGGCACAGATACGCAGTATTTT
CASSQGEGGTDTQYF
>14|TRBV6-6|TRBD2|TRBJ2-1|few
TGTGCCAGCAGTTCCCGGGGGGGATACAATGAGCAGTTCTTC
CASSSRGGYNEQFF
>16|TRBV30|.|TRBJ2-1|.
TGTGCCTGGAGTGTAATAGGGCAGCGTTTATACAATGAGCAGTTCTTC
CAWSVIGQRLYNEQFF
>15|TRBV7-9|.|TRBJ1-6|once
TGTGCCAGCAGCTTTAGGTCCCAGTCTGGATCACCCCTCCACTTT
CASSFRSQSGSPLHF
>14|TRBV7-9|.|TRBJ2-5|.
TGTGCCAGCAAATCTATCAGGGTCCGAGAGACCCAGTACTTC
CASKSIRVRETQYF
>16|TRBV13|TRBD1|TRBJ1-6|.
TGTGCCAGCAGCTCGGGAGACAGGGGACCTCTCTCACCCCTCCACTTT
CASSSGDRGPLSPLHF
>13|TRBV7-8|.|TRBJ2-5|.
TGTGCCAGCAGCCCCCCTGGGGAAGAGACCCAGTACTTC
CASSPPGEETQYF
>12|TRBV9|.|TRBJ2-3|.
TGTGCCAGCTCAAAAAACACAGATACGCAGTATTTT
CASSKNTDTQYF
>14|TRBV7-8|.|TRBJ2-5|.
TGTGCCAGCAGCCCAGATATCAGTCGGGAGACCCAGTACTTC
CASSPDISRETQYF
>14|TRBV27|.|TRBJ1-1|.
TGTGCCAGCAGTTTCGGCCAGAGGAACACTGAAGCTTTCTTT
CASSFGQRNTEAFF
>14|TRBV7-7|TRBD1|TRBJ2-1|.
TGTGCCAGCAGCTTAGCTCCGGACAGGGGTGAGCAGTTCTTC
CASSLAPDRGEQFF
>14|TRBV6-5|TRBD1|TRBJ1-2|.
TGTGCCAGCAGTTACAAAGGGGGCAGGAATGGCTACACCTTC
CASSYKGGRNGYTF
>13|TRBV13|.|TRBJ1-2|.
TGTGCCAGCAGCTTAGGTGGGGTTAATGGCTACACCTTC
CASSLGGVNGYTF
>14|TRBV30|TRBD1|TRBJ2-7|.
TGTGCCTGGAGTCCGGGACAGGGGCGGTACGAGCAGTACTTC
CAWSPGQGRYEQYF
>11|TRBV7-6|.|TRBJ1-4|.
TGTGCCAGCAGCTTTGGTGAAAAACTGTTTTTT
CASSFGEKLFF
>11|TRBV6-5|.|TRBJ1-2|.
TGTGCCAGCAGTTACCTGGGGGGCTACACCTTC
CASSYLGGYTF
>13|TRBV2|TRBD1|TRBJ1-1|.
TGTGCCAGCGGACAGGGCTTAGGCACTGAAGCTTTCTTT
CASGQGLGTEAFF
>14|TRBV27|.|TRBJ2-3|.
TGTGCCAGCAGTTTATCGACTAGTTGGGATACGCAGTATTTT
CASSLSTSWDTQYF
>12|TRBV7-9|.|TRBJ2-1|few
TGTGCCAGCAGCCTGGTGGTCAATGAGCAGTTCTTC
CASSLVVNEQFF
>13|TRBV6-5|.|TRBJ2-5|.
TGTGCCAGCAGTTACAGGGTCCGGGAGACCCAGTACTTC
CASSYRVRETQYF